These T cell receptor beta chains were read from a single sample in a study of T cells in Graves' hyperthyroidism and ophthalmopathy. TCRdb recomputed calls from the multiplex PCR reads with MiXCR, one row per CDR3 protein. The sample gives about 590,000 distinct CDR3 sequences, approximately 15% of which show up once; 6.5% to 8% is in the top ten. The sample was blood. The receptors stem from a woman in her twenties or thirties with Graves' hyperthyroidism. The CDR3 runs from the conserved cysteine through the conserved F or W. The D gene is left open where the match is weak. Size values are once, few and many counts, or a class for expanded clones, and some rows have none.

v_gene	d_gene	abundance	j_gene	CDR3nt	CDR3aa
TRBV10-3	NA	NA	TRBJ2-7	TGTGCCATCAGTGACCCGGACTACTTCCGCGAGCAGTACTTC	CAISDPDYFREQYF
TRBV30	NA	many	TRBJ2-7	TGTGCCTGGAGTGTACGTCGGGGCGAGCAGTACTTC	CAWSVRRGEQYF
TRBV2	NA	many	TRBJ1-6	TGTGCCAGCAGTTGGCAGGGAAATTCACCCCTCCACTTT	CASSWQGNSPLHF
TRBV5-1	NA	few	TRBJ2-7	TGCGCCAGCAGCCTAGGGGCGTCGACGGACTCCTACGAGCAGTACTTC	CASSLGASTDSYEQYF
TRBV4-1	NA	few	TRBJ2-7	TGCGCCAGCAGCCAAGCAGGCAACTACGAGCAGTACTTC	CASSQAGNYEQYF
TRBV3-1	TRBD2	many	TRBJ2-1	TGTGCCAGCAGCCAAATGTTAGCGGGAAGTAAAAATGAGCAGTTCTTC	CASSQMLAGSKNEQFF
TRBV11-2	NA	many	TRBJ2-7	TGTGCCAGCAGCCACACCGCGCGGTCCTACGAGCAGTACTTC	CASSHTARSYEQYF
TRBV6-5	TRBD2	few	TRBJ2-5	TGTGCCAGCAGTTACTCGACTAGCGGGAGACAAGAGACCCAGTACTTC	CASSYSTSGRQETQYF
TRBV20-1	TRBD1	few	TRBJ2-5	TGCAGTGCTAGAGATATGGACAGGGTTCAGGAGACCCAGTACTTC	CSARDMDRVQETQYF
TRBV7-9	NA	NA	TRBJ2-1	TGTGCCAGCAGCTTAGCGCCGGGGGAGCTACCGGATGAGCAGTTCTTC	CASSLAPGELPDEQFF
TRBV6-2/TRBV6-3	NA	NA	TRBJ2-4	TGTGCCAGCAGCCCCGCGGGGACCATAGCCAAAAACATTCAGTACTTC	CASSPAGTIAKNIQYF
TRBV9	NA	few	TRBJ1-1	TGTGCCAGCAGCTCGGGGTCGGGGGTGAACACTGAAGCTTTCTTT	CASSSGSGVNTEAFF
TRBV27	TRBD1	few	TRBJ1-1	TGTGCCAGCAGTTTACGCTCGACAGGGGGCGCGAGAGCTTTCTTT	CASSLRSTGGARAFF
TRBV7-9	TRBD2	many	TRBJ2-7	TGTGCCAGCGGAACTAGCGAGACCTACGAGCAGTACTTC	CASGTSETYEQYF
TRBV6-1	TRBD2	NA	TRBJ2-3	TGTGCCAGCAGGGATCTAGCGGGAGAGCCCACAGATACGCAGTATTTT	CASRDLAGEPTDTQYF
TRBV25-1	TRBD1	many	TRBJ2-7	TGTGCCAGCAGTGGATACAGGGGGAACTCCTACGAGCAGTACTTC	CASSGYRGNSYEQYF
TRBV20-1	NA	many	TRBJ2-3	TGCAGTGCGAAGAAGGCTAACTCAGATACGCAGTATTTT	CSAKKANSDTQYF
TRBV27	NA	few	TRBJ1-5	TGTGCCAGCTCCAAAGGTGAAAGCAATCAGCCCCAGCATTTT	CASSKGESNQPQHF
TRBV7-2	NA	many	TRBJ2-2	TGTGCCAGCAGCTTAGCGGGAGTAACCAGGGAGCTGTTTTTT	CASSLAGVTRELFF
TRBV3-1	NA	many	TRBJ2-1	TGTGCCAGCAGCCATGGGGGACGGGTCAATGAGCAGTTCTTC	CASSHGGRVNEQFF
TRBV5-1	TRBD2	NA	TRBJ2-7	TGCACCAGCAGCTCCGGGACTAGCGGGAACAACGAGCAGTACTTC	CTSSSGTSGNNEQYF
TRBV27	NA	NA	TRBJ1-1	TGTGCCAGCAGTTTCCTCCGGGACACTGAAGCTTTCTTT	CASSFLRDTEAFF
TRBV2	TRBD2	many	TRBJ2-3	TGTGCCAGCAGAGGTGGGGCTAGCGGAGCCGCGGAAACAGATACGCAGTATTTT	CASRGGASGAAETDTQYF
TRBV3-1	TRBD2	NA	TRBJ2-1	TGTGCCAGCAGCCAAGGCGGGACTAGCGGGAGGGGTGAGCAGTTCTTC	CASSQGGTSGRGEQFF
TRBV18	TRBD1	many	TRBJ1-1	TGTGCCAGCTCACCACGACAGGGGATCGGAGGCACTGAAGCTTTCTTT	CASSPRQGIGGTEAFF
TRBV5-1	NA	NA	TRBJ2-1	TGCGCCAGCAGAGTCCGCAGGGACCAGGGTGAGCAGTTCTTC	CASRVRRDQGEQFF
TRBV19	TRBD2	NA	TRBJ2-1	TGTGCCAGTAGGGCGGGAGGGCTTGTGTATGAGCAGTTCTTC	CASRAGGLVYEQFF
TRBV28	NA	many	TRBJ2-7	TGTGCCAGCACCAAAAACCGGGGGGAGCAGTACTTC	CASTKNRGEQYF
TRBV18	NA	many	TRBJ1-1	TGTGCCAGCTCACCACAGGCCGGGGACACTGAAGCTTTCTTT	CASSPQAGDTEAFF
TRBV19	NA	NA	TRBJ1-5	TGTGCCAGTAGTATTGGCGGGACTCTCCAGGGGAGCAATCAGCCCCAGCATTTT	CASSIGGTLQGSNQPQHF
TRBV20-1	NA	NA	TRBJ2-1	TGCAGTGCCGAGGGGGTATACAATGAGCAGTTCTTC	CSAEGVYNEQFF
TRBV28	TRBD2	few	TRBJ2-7	TGTGCCAGCAGTTCGCTGGGACTAGCGGTTTCCTACGAGCAGTACTTC	CASSSLGLAVSYEQYF
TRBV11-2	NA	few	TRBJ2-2	TGTGCCAGCAGCTTACAGGGGAGCGCGAACACCGGGGAGCTGTTTTTT	CASSLQGSANTGELFF
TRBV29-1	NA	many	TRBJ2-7	TGCAGCGTTGTAACAGGAGAGTCCTACGAGCAGTACTTC	CSVVTGESYEQYF
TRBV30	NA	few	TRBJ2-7	TGTGCCTGGAGTGGTCAGTACGAGCAGCACTTC	CAWSGQYEQHF
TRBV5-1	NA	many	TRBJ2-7	TGCGCCAGCAGCTTGGCCCCGGGACCCATTCCCTACGAGCAGTACTTC	CASSLAPGPIPYEQYF
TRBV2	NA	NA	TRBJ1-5	TGTGCCAGCCGGGACGTCGAGAATCAGCCCCAGCATTTT	CASRDVENQPQHF
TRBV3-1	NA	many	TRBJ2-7	TGTGCCAGCAGCCAAGCCGGGACGAAGAGCTCCTACGAGCAGTACTTC	CASSQAGTKSSYEQYF
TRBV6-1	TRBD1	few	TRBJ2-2	TGTGCCAGCGGGGACAGAAACACCGGGGAGCTGTTTTTT	CASGDRNTGELFF
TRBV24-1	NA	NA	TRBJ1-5	TGTGCCACCAGTGAACAGGGTAAGGGGAATCAGCCCCAGCATTTT	CATSEQGKGNQPQHF
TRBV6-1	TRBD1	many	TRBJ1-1	TGTGCCAGCAGGTTACAGGGGTTTCCTGAAGCTTTCTTT	CASRLQGFPEAFF
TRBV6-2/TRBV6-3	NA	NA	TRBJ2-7	TGTGCCAGCAGTCCTCTCGACAGGAGCCCCCTCTACGAGCAGTACTTC	CASSPLDRSPLYEQYF
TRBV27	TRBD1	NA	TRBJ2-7	TGTGCCAGCAGACCCGGGACAGTCTCCTACGAGCAGTACTTC	CASRPGTVSYEQYF
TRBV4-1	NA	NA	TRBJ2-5	TGCGCCAGCAGCCAAGGAGTTGCAGAGACCCAGTACTTC	CASSQGVAETQYF
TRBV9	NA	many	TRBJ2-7	TGTGCCAGCAGCGTAGATGCAGGGGTTGGCGAGCAGTACTTC	CASSVDAGVGEQYF
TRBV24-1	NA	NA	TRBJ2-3	TGTGCCCCAGATACGCAGTATTTT	CAPDTQYF
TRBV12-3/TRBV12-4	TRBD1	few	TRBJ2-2	TGTGCCAGCAGCCGACAGGGGGAAACCGGGGAGCTGTTTTTT	CASSRQGETGELFF
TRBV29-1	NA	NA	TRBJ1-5	TGCAGCGTTGGCACAGGGCAAAGGAATCAGCCCCAGCATTTT	CSVGTGQRNQPQHF